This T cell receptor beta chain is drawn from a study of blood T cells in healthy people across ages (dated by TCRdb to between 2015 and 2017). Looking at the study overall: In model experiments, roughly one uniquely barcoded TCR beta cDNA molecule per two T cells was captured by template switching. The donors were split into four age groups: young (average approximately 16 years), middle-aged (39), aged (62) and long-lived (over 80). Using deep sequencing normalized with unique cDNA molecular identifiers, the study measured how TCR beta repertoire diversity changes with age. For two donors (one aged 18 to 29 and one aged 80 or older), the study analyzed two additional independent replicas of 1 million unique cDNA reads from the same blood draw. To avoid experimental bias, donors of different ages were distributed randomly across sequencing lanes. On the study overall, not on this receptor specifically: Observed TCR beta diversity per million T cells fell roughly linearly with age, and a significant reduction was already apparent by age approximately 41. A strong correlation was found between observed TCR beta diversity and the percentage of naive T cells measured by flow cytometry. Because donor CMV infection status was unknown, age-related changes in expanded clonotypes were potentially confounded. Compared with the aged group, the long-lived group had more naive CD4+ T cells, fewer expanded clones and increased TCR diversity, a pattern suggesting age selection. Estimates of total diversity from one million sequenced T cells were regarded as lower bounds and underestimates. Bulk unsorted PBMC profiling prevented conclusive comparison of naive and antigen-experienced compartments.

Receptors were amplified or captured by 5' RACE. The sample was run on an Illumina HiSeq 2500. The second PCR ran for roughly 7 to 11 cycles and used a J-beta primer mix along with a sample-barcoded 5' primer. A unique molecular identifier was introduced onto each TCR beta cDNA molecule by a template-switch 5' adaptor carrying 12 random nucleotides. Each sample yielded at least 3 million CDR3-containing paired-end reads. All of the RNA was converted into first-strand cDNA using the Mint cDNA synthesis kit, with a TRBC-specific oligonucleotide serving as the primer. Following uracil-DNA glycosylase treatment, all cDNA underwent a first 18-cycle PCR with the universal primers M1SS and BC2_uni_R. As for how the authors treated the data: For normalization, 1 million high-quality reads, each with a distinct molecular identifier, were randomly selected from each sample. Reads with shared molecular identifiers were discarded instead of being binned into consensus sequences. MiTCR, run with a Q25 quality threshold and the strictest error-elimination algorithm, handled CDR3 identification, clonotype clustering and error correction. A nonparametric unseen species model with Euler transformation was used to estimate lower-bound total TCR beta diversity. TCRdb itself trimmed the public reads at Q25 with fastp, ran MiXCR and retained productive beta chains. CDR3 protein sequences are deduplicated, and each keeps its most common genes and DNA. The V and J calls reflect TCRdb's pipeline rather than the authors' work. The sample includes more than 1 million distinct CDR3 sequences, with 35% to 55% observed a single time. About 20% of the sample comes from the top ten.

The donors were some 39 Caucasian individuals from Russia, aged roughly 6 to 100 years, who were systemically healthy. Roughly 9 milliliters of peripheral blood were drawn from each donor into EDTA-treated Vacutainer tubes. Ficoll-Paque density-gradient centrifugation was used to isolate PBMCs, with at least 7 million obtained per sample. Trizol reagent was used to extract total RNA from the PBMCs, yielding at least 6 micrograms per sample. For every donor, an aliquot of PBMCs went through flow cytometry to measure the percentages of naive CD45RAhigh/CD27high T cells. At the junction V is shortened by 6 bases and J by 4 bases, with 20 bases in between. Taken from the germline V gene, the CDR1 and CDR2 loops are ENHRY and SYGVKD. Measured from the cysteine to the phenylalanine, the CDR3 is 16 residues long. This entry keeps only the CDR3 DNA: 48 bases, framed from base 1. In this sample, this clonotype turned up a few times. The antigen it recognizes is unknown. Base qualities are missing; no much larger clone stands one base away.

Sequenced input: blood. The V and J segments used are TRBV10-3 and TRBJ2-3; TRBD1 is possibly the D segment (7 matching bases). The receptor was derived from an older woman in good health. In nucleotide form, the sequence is TGTGCCATCAGCCTTGGGCAGGGGGGTAGCGCAGATACGCAGTATTTT. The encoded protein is CAISLGQGGSADTQYF.